This T cell receptor (beta chain) was obtained from a study of Tregs in tolerant kidney transplant recipients. TCRdb's copy holds only in-frame clones and misses some; the assay was immunoSEQ multiplex PCR. The sample lists 50,000 to 55,000 clones; roughly nine tenths were seen once. Related graft donors supplied nonmyeloablative bone marrow transplants, and mixed chimerism was transient. CDR3 size: 19 residues. Per germline, CDR1 MDHEN and CDR2 SYDVKM. V was trimmed by 3 bases and J by 0 bases, leaving 21 bases between them. The chain is built from TRBV28 and TRBJ1-5; D unresolved. The starting material was CD8+ T cells from blood (PBMCs), obtained 24 months after the transplant. The sequence was collected from a human patient who received a combined kidney and bone marrow transplant. Some T cells may arise from the graft donor. This CDR3 reads CASSFPVGVGIYSNQPQHF. CDR3 coding DNA: TGTGCCAGCAGTTTTCCAGTCGGGGTAGGGATATATAGCAATCAGCCCCAGCATTTT.